The sequence of this T cell receptor (beta chain) was determined in a study of shared clonotypes between healthy human individuals. Study at large: Donor ages ranged 18 to 49 years: a couple of women, a few men. Each donor's CD4 naive and CD4 memory cells filled three plates apiece, CD8 naive two, and CD8 memory one.

Germline V gives CDR1 SEHNR, CDR2 FQNEAQ (reference sequence). There are 15 residues in the CDR3. Between the trimmed V and J ends, which lost 5 bases and 4 bases, there was a span of 16 bases. Generated by immunoSEQ multiplex PCR, the TCRdb table keeps only in-frame clones and is missing some. The sample includes under 1,100,000 clones, about 77% of them seen just once. Findings and caveats of the study: Generally, naive subsets came out with larger estimated richness than memory subsets.

Researchers partitioned CD4+ cells into CD45RA+ naive and CD45RA-negative memory subsets. With respect to this clone: What it binds is not known.

The source of this sequence is a man aged 18 to 30 in good health. The chain employs TRBV7-9 and TRBJ2-3, with D hard to call. Material: memory CD4+ T cells sorted from blood. Regarding subset: CD45RA-negative fraction. The chain's CDR3 is CASSPLRRDADTQYF. In DNA form, the CDR3 reads TGTGCCAGCAGCCCACTCCGACGAGACGCAGATACGCAGTATTTT.